One and the same sample provided the 5 T cell receptor beta chains below, sequenced in a study of radiotherapy plus CTLA-4 blockade in lung cancer. Clones were sequenced by immunoSEQ multiplex PCR, and TCRdb holds only the in-frame ones, with some missing. Found here are around 78,000 clones, more than 60% of them singletons; the top ten hold 4%. Material: peripheral blood, obtained from a patient treated with radiotherapy plus ipilimumab. These TCRs come from a human donor with non-small cell lung cancer who had a partial response to radiotherapy plus ipilimumab. Some clones in this sample may be carry-over from other donors' samples.

The chain joins TRBV5-1 to TRBJ1-1, with D possibly matching TRBD1 (6 bases). The CDR3 covers 15 residues. V was shortened by 3 bases and J by 3 bases, with 15 bases between the two germline ends. Looked up from germline, CDR1 is SGHRS and CDR2 is YFSETQ. Written as DNA, the CDR3 is TGCGCCAGCAGCTCAGCAGGGGTTGGGTACACTGAAGCTTTCTTT. As protein: CASSSAGVGYTEAFF.

This clone has a single count. This chain joins TRBV19 and TRBJ2-1, with unresolved D. The CDR3 loop spans 13 amino acids. CDR1 is LNHDA and CDR2 is SQIVND in the germline V gene (reference sequence). V lost 7 bases, J lost 5 bases, and 12 bases lay in between. CDR3 residues: CASNAGVNNEQFF. CDR3 coding DNA: TGTGCCAGTAACGCCGGAGTTAACAATGAGCAGTTCTTC.

This sequence joins TRBV19 and TRBJ1-2; possibly TRBD1 for D (6 bases). CDR1 is LNHDA, CDR2 SQIVND, per germline (reference sequence). The CDR3 contains 17 residues. V was pared by 3 bases and J by 2 bases, with 19 bases between. CDR3 sequence: CASSMNGGRGLNYGYTF. The CDR3 nucleotides are TGTGCCAGTAGTATGAACGGCGGCAGGGGATTGAACTATGGCTACACCTTC.

The J gene is TRBJ2-1, the V gene TRBV19; the D gene is possibly TRBD1 (6 bases). The V end was cut by 6 bases, the J end by 9 bases, with 15 bases between. Germline V CDR1 and CDR2: LNHDA, SQIVND (reference sequence). This CDR3 is 13 amino acids long. The CDR3 here is CASSAQGLGEQFF. The CDR3 bases are TGTGCCAGTAGCGCACAGGGCCTCGGTGAGCAGTTCTTC.

This chain connects TRBV5-1 to TRBJ1-3; 7 bases line up with TRBD1. Trimming cost V 4 bases and J 3 bases; bases outside gene matches: 7. The CDR3 totals 15 residues. Germline V gives CDR1 SGHRS, CDR2 YFSETQ. CDR3 in DNA: TGCGCCAGCAGCGCGAACACAGGGGTTGGAAACACCATATATTTT. Translated, it gives CASSANTGVGNTIYF.